The 17 T cell receptor beta chains listed next were all sequenced from one sample in a study of blood T cell repertoires in COVID-19. Data came from immunoSEQ multiplex PCR; TCRdb stores just in-frame clones and leaves some out. The sample lists 90,000 to 100,000 clones; around nine tenths were seen once. The sample was peripheral blood. The receptors were gathered from a man in his 60s with COVID-19, enrolled during active disease.

The chain couples TRBV2 to TRBJ2-7; D not resolved. The CDR3 is 13 residues long. From germline, CDR1 is SNHLY and CDR2 FYNNEI. The V end was cut by 6 bases, the J end by 2 bases, with 11 bases between. The DNA of the CDR3 is TGTGCCAGCAGAGATACGCGGCCCTACGAGCAGTACTTC. Translation gives CASRDTRPYEQYF.

This chain uses TRBV18 with TRBJ1-1; D not resolved. The germline CDR1 and CDR2 sequences are KGHSH and LQKENI. The CDR3 extends over 15 amino acids. V was cut by 1 base and J by 0 bases, with 9 bases left in between. The CDR3 DNA sequence: TGTGCCAGCTCACCACAGGGAGGGATGAACACTGAAGCTTTCTTT. Residues: CASSPQGGMNTEAFF.

This sequence joins TRBV27 and TRBJ2-1; 7 bases agree with TRBD2. V dropped 2 bases and J dropped 6; count of bases not matched to a gene: 7. Germline V lookup: CDR1 MNHEY, CDR2 SMNVEV (reference sequence). This CDR3 region has 15 residues. Written as DNA, the CDR3 is TGTGCCAGCAGTTTAGTGGCGGGGGTTGGCAATGAGCAGTTCTTC. Residues: CASSLVAGVGNEQFF.

This clone has at least ten counts. The chain is built from TRBV7-3 and TRBJ2-5; 7 bases map to TRBD2. The germline V gene encodes CDR1 SGHTA and CDR2 FQGTGA. The CDR3 contains 15 residues. Trimming cost V 6 bases and J 4 bases; bases outside gene matches: 11. CDR3 sequence (DNA): TGTGCCAGCAGTCCCAGCGGGACTTGGGGAGAGACCCAGTACTTC. The encoded protein is CASSPSGTWGETQYF.

The rearrangement links TRBV6-1 to TRBJ2-7; TRBD2 is a possible D gene (5 bases). The CDR3 covers 13 residues. Germline loops: CDR1 MNHNS, CDR2 SASEGT. V lost 1 base and J lost 7, with 11 bases in between. The CDR3 loop is CASSEDRRGEQYF. CDR3 DNA sequence: TGTGCCAGCAGTGAAGATAGGCGAGGGGAGCAGTACTTC.

This clone was counted at least ten times. In DNA, the CDR3 is TGTGCTAGTGGCGCCGGGACAGGGGTTTCACCCCTCCACTTT. Translation gives CASGAGTGVSPLHF. The chain combines TRBV12-5 with TRBJ1-6; 10 bases map to TRBD1. Germline assignment: CDR1 LGHNT and CDR2 FRNRAP. V was clipped by 6 bases and J by 9 bases; unmatched bases: 5. This CDR3 contains 14 residues.

This clone has a handful of counts. The V call is TRBV3-1 (or the pseudogene TRBV3-2), the J call TRBJ1-5; TRBD1 matches 7 bases. The CDR3 contains 14 residues. V lost 4 bases, J lost 5 bases, and 5 bases stayed unmatched. Germline V gives CDR1 LGHDT, CDR2 YNNKEL (reference sequence). CDR3 protein: CASSPRTGYQPQHF. In nucleotides, the CDR3 is TGTGCCAGCAGCCCAAGGACAGGTTATCAGCCCCAGCATTTT.

This chain uses TRBV5-1 with TRBJ1-1; the match to TRBD1 covers 7 bases. This CDR3 spans 16 amino acids. The trim removed 6 bases at V and 5 bases at J, leaving 16 bases unmatched. Germline CDR1 is SGHRS and CDR2 is YFSETQ. In nucleotides, the CDR3 is TGCGCCAGCACCTACCAGGCAGGGGGAGAAAATACTGAAGCTTTCTTT. Translating it yields CASTYQAGGENTEAFF.

The chain couples TRBV2 to TRBJ1-1, with 10 bases aligning to TRBD1. CDR3 size: 15 residues. J gave up 9 bases and V 6 bases, and 13 bases lay outside the gene matches. From germline, CDR1 is SNHLY and CDR2 FYNNEI. The DNA for the CDR3 is TGTGCCAGCAGCCCACCGGGACAGGGGAAGGGGAAAGCTTTCTTT. It encodes CASSPPGQGKGKAFF.

The rearrangement joins TRBV3-1 (or the pseudogene TRBV3-2) to TRBJ2-2, with 7 bases fitting TRBD1. Germline lookup yields CDR1 LGHDT and CDR2 YNNKEL (reference sequence). The CDR3 runs 20 residues. After removal of 5 bases from V and 1 base from J, the junction contained 19 bases not matched to a gene. CDR3 coding DNA: TGTGCCAGCAGCTGGGGACAGTATTCTTACCCACTCGTGAACACCGGGGAGCTGTTTTTT. Protein sequence: CASSWGQYSYPLVNTGELFF.

The J gene is TRBJ2-5, the V gene TRBV2, with D perhaps matching TRBD1 (6 bases). V lost 6 bases to trimming and J lost 3 bases, with 11 bases between them. The V gene's germline CDR1 is SNHLY and CDR2 FYNNEI. The CDR3 runs 13 residues. CDR3 sequence reads: CASSKAGEETQYF. The CDR3 nucleotides are TGTGCCAGCAGCAAGGCAGGGGAAGAGACCCAGTACTTC. The variable domain in full, with the rest retrieved from reference TRBV2 and TRBJ2-5, is EPEVTQTPSHQVTQMGQEVILRCVPISNHLYFYWYRQILGQKVEFLVSFYNNEISEKSEIFDDQFSVERPDGSNFTLKIRSTKLEDSAMYFCASSKAGEETQYFGPGTRLLVL.

This chain uses TRBV9 with TRBJ2-1; 7 positions match TRBD1. The CDR3 has 15 residues. Germline V CDR1 and CDR2: SGDLS, YYNGEE. J lost 8 bases, V lost 1 base, and 9 bases had no gene match. CDR3 sequence (DNA): TGTGCCAGCAGCGTAAACGGACAGGTCACGGATGAGCAGTTCTTC. It translates to CASSVNGQVTDEQFF.

This rearrangement joins TRBV3-1 (or the pseudogene TRBV3-2) to TRBJ1-2; 9 nucleotides agree with TRBD1. CDR1 and CDR2 from the germline V gene are LGHDT and YNNKEL (reference sequence). The CDR3 spans 15 residues. V trimming: 4 bases; J trimming: 2 bases; junction bases outside the gene matches: 5. The CDR3 DNA sequence: TGTGCCAGCAGCCTAGGACAGGGGAGGAACTATGGCTACACCTTC. As protein: CASSLGQGRNYGYTF.

V usage is TRBV28 and J usage is TRBJ2-1; D may be TRBD2 (7 bases). Germline V gene data show CDR1 as MDHEN and CDR2 as SYDVKM. V was clipped by 6 bases and J by 4 bases, with 16 bases between them. The CDR3 is 15 residues long. The CDR3 bases are TGTGCCAGCAGGAGGGGGGCGGGAGCTTACAATGAGCAGTTCTTC. Its translation: CASRRGAGAYNEQFF.

The chain uses TRBV2 and TRBJ1-5; 7 positions match TRBD1. The CDR3 has 15 residues. The V gene end was trimmed by 3 bases and the J gene end by 5 bases; junction bases not matched to a gene: 7. Germline lookup yields CDR1 SNHLY and CDR2 FYNNEI. CDR3 bases: TGTGCCAGCAGTGACCTTCCCGGGACAGATCAGCCCCAGCATTTT. This codes for CASSDLPGTDQPQHF.

J is TRBJ1-2 and V is TRBV7-9; weak D call: TRBD1 (5 bases). V lost 1 base and J 8 bases, leaving 11 bases between the germline ends. CDR3 size: 13 residues. Per germline, CDR1 SEHNR and CDR2 FQNEAQ (reference sequence). The CDR3 nucleotides read TGTGCCAGCAGCTTAGATGGGGCCCTAGGCTACACCTTC. The encoded protein is CASSLDGALGYTF.

V usage is TRBV4-3 and J usage is TRBJ2-3; 7 bases map to TRBD2. J gave up 3 bases and V 0 bases, and 9 bases lay outside the gene matches. Germline-derived CDR1 and CDR2 are LGHNA and YSLEER. This CDR3 is 17 amino acids long. CDR3: CASSQDSGREPTDTQYF. The DNA for the CDR3 is TGCGCCAGCAGCCAAGATTCGGGGCGGGAGCCGACAGATACGCAGTATTTT.